This is a list of T cell receptor beta chains from one sample in a study of blood T cell repertoires in COVID-19. TCRdb's table, derived via immunoSEQ multiplex PCR, lists solely in-frame clones and lacks some. This sample carries 90,000 to 120,000 clones, roughly nine tenths of them seen once, and the ten largest clones take less than 6.5%. The source material was peripheral blood. These receptors originate from a human donor in a cohort sampled during active COVID-19. The CDR3 runs from the conserved cysteine through the conserved F or W. A D gene is named only where the DNA matches it firmly. Size is stated for part of the rows, as once, few or many counts, or as a class when the clone is expanded.

>TRBV6-2/TRBV6-3|NA|TRBJ2-7|TRBD1
TGTGCCAGCAGTTACTCGAGGACAGGAGACTACGAGCAGTACTTC
CASSYSRTGDYEQYF
>TRBV24-1|NA|TRBJ2-5|TRBD1
TGTGCCACCAGTGAGGGCGCGGGACAGGGGGCGGAGACCCAGTACTTC
CATSEGAGQGAETQYF
>TRBV6-2/TRBV6-3|NA|TRBJ1-1|NA
TGTGCCAGCAGTTACTCGAGGGTCACTGAAGCTTTCTTT
CASSYSRVTEAFF
>TRBV6-1|NA|TRBJ1-3|TRBD1
TGTGCCAGCAGTGAAGCGGGGACAGCGGCTGGAAACACCATATATTTT
CASSEAGTAAGNTIYF
>TRBV7-9|NA|TRBJ2-7|TRBD2
TGTGCCAGCAGCGTCGGGACTAGCGGGAGGGCCTACGAGCAGTACTTC
CASSVGTSGRAYEQYF
>TRBV5-4|NA|TRBJ2-2|TRBD1
TGTGCCAGCAGCTTGGGGACAGGGGGCAGGGACGGGGAGCTGTTTTTT
CASSLGTGGRDGELFF
>TRBV7-8|NA|TRBJ2-1|NA
TGTGCCAGCAGCTTAAGAGGCCAGGGTCTACTAACGAACAATGAGCAGTTCTTC
CASSLRGQGLLTNNEQFF
>TRBV13|NA|TRBJ2-1|NA
TGTGCCAGCAGCTTAGAGTGGGCTCGAGGGAGGCTCTCCTACAATGAGCAGTTCTTC
CASSLEWARGRLSYNEQFF
>TRBV5-1|NA|TRBJ1-3|NA
TGCGCCAGCAGCGCCGGGACTGAATCTGGAAACACCATATATTTT
CASSAGTESGNTIYF
>TRBV6-2/TRBV6-3|NA|TRBJ2-1|NA
TGTGCCAGCAGTCGGTCCCCGCAGGTCGGGATCACCGAGCAGTTCTTC
CASSRSPQVGITEQFF
>TRBV6-5|once|TRBJ1-5|NA
TGTGCCAGCAGGGGGACAACAGGCAATCAGCCCCAGCATTTT
CASRGTTGNQPQHF
>TRBV6-2/TRBV6-3|NA|TRBJ2-7|TRBD1
TGTGCCAGCAGTTGGGGGACAGGGGAACTCTACGAGCAGTACTTC
CASSWGTGELYEQYF
>TRBV27|NA|TRBJ2-2|TRBD2
TGTGCCAGCAGTTTTAAGGCGGGGGGGAACACCGGGGAGCTGTTTTTT
CASSFKAGGNTGELFF
>TRBV19|NA|TRBJ2-7|TRBD1
TGTGCCAGTGGGCCGGGACAGGGAACCACTTACGAGCAGTACTTC
CASGPGQGTTYEQYF
>TRBV7-8|NA|TRBJ1-1|NA
TGTGCCAGCAGCTTATCCGGGGAGAGCATCACTGAAGCTTTCTTT
CASSLSGESITEAFF
>TRBV6-5|NA|TRBJ1-6|NA
TGTGCCAGCAGGGGTGGGAGCAGGGGCAATTCACCCCTCCACTTT
CASRGGSRGNSPLHF
>TRBV21-1|NA|TRBJ2-2|NA
TGTGCCAGCAGCAAAGCCTTGACCGGGGAGCTGTTTTTT
CASSKALTGELFF
>TRBV7-6|NA|TRBJ2-1|TRBD2
TGTGCCAGCAGCTTATTGCGGGAGGGAGACTCCTACAATGAGCAGTTCTTC
CASSLLREGDSYNEQFF
>TRBV9|NA|TRBJ2-3|TRBD2
TGTGCCAGCAGCGTGTCCGCGGGAGGGCGAGATACGCAGTATTTT
CASSVSAGGRDTQYF
>TRBV28|NA|TRBJ2-1|TRBD1
TGTGCCAGCAGTAAGAACAGGGTTCGGACAGGGGGTCCCCCGGGCAATGAGCAGTTCTTC
CASSKNRVRTGGPPGNEQFF
>TRBV9|NA|TRBJ2-5|TRBD2
TGTGCCAGCAGCGTAGGAGCGGGGGGTTTGGAGACCCAGTACTTC
CASSVGAGGLETQYF
>TRBV5-1|NA|TRBJ2-1|TRBD2
TGCGCCAGCAGCTCTACCTCTAGCGGAGCCTACAATGAGCAGTTCTTC
CASSSTSSGAYNEQFF
>TRBV28|NA|TRBJ2-7|TRBD1
TGTGCCAGCAGTTTACCCTCTCAGGACAGGGCTGACGAGCAGTACTTC
CASSLPSQDRADEQYF
>TRBV6-5|NA|TRBJ1-2|NA
TGTGCCAGTCGAGTTGGACAACCTAACAACTATGGCTACACCTTC
CASRVGQPNNYGYTF
>TRBV19|NA|TRBJ2-3|TRBD2
TGTGCCAGTAGTCCGGGAGGACAGCGGGAGGGCACAGATACGCAGTATTTT
CASSPGGQREGTDTQYF
>TRBV4-1|NA|TRBJ2-3|TRBD1
TGCGCCAGCAGCCAAGTCCGGACAGGGAGAGATACGCAGTATTTT
CASSQVRTGRDTQYF
>TRBV6-1|NA|TRBJ2-1|TRBD2
TGTGCCAGCAGTAAAGTCCGGGGGGGCCTATATCCTGAGCAGTTCTTC
CASSKVRGGLYPEQFF
>TRBV5-4|NA|TRBJ1-1|NA
TGTGCCAGCAGCCCGAGGGGGGGACTGAACACTGAAGCTTTCTTT
CASSPRGGLNTEAFF
>TRBV2|once|TRBJ1-1|TRBD1
TGTGCCAGCAGTACGACAGGGGGGAACACTGAAGCTTTCTTT
CASSTTGGNTEAFF
>TRBV7-9|NA|TRBJ1-2|TRBD1
TGTGCCAGCAGCTTAGCGGGACAGGGTCTCGGCTACACCTTC
CASSLAGQGLGYTF
>TRBV7-8|NA|TRBJ2-3|TRBD2
TGTGCCAGCAGCTTAATGACTAGCGGGGCCCCAGATACGCAGTATTTT
CASSLMTSGAPDTQYF
>TRBV5-1|NA|TRBJ1-5|NA
TGCGCCAGCAGCTTGGGAGGGAATAGCAATCAGCCCCAGCATTTT
CASSLGGNSNQPQHF
>TRBV2|NA|TRBJ1-4|NA
TGTGCCAGCAGGGGGGCCCGCGAAAAACTGTTTTTT
CASRGAREKLFF
>TRBV9|NA|TRBJ1-1|NA
TGTGCCAGCAGCTCCCGACGGATGCGGGGGCCGAACACTGAAGCTTTCTTT
CASSSRRMRGPNTEAFF
>TRBV7-8|NA|TRBJ2-2|NA
TGTGCCAGCAGCTTAGGACAGGTCAACACCGGGGAGCTGTTTTTT
CASSLGQVNTGELFF
>TRBV7-2|NA|TRBJ1-5|NA
TGTGCCAGCAGCTCGCCGGGTGGTCAGCCCCAGCATTTT
CASSSPGGQPQHF
>TRBV28|NA|TRBJ2-3|TRBD2
TGTGCCAGCAGAGCGGGAGGGCCAGTAGATACGCAGTATTTT
CASRAGGPVDTQYF
>TRBV3-1/TRBV3-2|NA|TRBJ2-6|NA
TGTGCCAGCAGCCAAGATAGACCACTGAGGGAAAAGGGTTACCCCTCTGGGGCCAACGTCCTGACTTTC
CASSQDRPLREKGYPSGANVLTF
>TRBV6-5|NA|TRBJ1-6|NA
TGTGCCAGCAGTAGAACAGGGAGTGAACCCCTCCACTTT
CASSRTGSEPLHF
>TRBV7-2|NA|TRBJ2-5|NA
TGTGCCAGCAGCTTAACTGGGACCTCGAGGGGGCAAGAGACCCAGTACTTC
CASSLTGTSRGQETQYF